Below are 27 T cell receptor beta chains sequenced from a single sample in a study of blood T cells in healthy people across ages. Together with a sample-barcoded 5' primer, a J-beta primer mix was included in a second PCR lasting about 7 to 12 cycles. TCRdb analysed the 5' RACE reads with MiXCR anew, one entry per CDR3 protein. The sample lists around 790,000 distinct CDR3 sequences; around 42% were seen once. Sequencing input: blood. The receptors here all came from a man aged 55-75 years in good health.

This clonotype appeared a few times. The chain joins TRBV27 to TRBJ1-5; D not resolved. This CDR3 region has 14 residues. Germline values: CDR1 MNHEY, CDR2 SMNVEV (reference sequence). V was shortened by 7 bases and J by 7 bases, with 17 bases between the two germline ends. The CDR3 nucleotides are TGTGCCAGCAAACCCATGTCAGGCCCCCAGCCCCAGCATTTT. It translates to CASKPMSGPQPQHF.

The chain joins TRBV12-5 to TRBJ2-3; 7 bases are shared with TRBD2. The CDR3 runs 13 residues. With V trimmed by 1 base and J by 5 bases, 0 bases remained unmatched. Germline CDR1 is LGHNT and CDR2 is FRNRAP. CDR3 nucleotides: TGTGCTAGTGGTTTGGGGGGGGGAGATACGCAGTATTTT. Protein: CASGLGGGDTQYF.

CDR3 in amino acids: CSTNVIGYGYTF. CDR3 bases: TGCAGTACCAACGTCATCGGTTATGGCTACACCTTC. V and J are TRBV20-1 and TRBJ1-2, with D unresolved. With 8 bases removed from V and 5 bases from J, the gap between germline ends came to 15 bases. The CDR3 spans 12 residues. CDR1 is DFQATT and CDR2 is SNEGSKA in the germline V gene (reference sequence).

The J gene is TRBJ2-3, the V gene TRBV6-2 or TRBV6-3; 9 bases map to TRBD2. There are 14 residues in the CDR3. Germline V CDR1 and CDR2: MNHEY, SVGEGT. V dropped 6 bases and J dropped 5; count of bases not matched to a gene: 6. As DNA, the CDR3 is TGTGCCAGCAGGGGACTAGCAATGGGAGATACGCAGTATTTT. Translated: CASRGLAMGDTQYF.

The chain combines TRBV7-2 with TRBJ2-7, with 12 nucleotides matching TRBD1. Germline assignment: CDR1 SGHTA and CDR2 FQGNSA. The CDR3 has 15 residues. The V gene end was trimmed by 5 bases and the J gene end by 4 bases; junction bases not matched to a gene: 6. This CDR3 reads CASSEGQGAGYEQYF. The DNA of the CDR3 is TGTGCCAGCAGCGAGGGACAGGGGGCCGGTTACGAGCAGTACTTC.

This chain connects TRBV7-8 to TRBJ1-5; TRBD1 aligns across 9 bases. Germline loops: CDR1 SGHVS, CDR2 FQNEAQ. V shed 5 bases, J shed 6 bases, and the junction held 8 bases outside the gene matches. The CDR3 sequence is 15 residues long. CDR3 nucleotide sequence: TGTGCCAGCAGCCCATGGACAGGGGCTGCTCAGCCCCAGCATTTT. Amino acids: CASSPWTGAAQPQHF.

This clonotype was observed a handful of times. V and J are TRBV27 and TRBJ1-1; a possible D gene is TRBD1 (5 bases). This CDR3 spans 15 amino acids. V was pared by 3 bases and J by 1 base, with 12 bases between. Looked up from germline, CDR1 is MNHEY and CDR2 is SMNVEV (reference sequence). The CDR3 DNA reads TGTGCCAGCAGTTTCTCAGGGAGGAGGAACACTGAAGCTTTCTTT. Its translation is CASSFSGRRNTEAFF.

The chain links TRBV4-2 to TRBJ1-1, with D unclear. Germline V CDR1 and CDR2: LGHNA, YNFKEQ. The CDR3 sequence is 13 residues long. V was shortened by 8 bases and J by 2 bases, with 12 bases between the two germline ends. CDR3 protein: CASGGQDNTEAFF. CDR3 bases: TGTGCCAGCGGAGGGCAGGACAACACTGAAGCTTTCTTT.

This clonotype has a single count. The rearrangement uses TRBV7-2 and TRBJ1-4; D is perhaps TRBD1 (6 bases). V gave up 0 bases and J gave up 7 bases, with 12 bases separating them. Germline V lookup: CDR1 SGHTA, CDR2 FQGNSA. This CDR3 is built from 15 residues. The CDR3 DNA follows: TGTGCCAGCAGCTTAGCCACGGGGGCCGGTGAAAAACTGTTTTTT. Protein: CASSLATGAGEKLFF.

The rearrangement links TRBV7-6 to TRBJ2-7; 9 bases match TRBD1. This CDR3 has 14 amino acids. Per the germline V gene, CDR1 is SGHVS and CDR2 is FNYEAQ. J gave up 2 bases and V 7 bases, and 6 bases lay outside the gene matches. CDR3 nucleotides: TGTGCCAGCACCACCGGGACAGGGCCCTACGAGCAGTACTTC. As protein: CASTTGTGPYEQYF.

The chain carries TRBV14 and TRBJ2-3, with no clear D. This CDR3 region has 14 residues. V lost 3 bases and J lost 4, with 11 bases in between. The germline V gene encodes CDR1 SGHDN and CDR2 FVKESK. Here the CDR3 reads CASSHITRSDTQYF. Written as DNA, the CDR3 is TGTGCCAGCAGCCACATCACGAGGTCAGATACGCAGTATTTT.

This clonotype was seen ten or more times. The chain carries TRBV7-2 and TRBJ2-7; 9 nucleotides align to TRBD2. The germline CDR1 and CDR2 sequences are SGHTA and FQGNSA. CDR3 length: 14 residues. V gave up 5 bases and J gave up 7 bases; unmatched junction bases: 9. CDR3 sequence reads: CASSPGLAGREQYF. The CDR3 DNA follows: TGTGCCAGCAGCCCTGGGCTAGCGGGGCGAGAGCAGTACTTC.

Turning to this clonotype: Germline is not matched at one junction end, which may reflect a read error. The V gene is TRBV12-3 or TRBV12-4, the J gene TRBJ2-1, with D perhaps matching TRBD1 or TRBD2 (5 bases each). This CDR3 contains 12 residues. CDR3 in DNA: TGTGCCAGCAGTCTGGGGACCCATGAGGAGTTCTTC. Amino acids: CASSLGTHEEFF.

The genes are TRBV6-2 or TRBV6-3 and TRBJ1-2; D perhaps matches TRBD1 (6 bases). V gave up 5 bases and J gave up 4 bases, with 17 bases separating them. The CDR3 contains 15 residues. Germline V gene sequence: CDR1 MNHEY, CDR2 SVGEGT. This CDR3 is CASSQGGDAIYGYTF. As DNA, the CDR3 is TGTGCCAGCAGTCAAGGGGGAGACGCCATCTATGGCTACACCTTC.

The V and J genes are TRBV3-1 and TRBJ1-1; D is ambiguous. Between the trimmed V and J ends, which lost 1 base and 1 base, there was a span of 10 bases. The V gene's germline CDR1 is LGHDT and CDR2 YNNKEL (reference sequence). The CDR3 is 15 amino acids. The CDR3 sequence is CASSQGAIWNTEAFF. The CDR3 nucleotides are TGTGCCAGCAGCCAAGGCGCAATCTGGAACACTGAAGCTTTCTTT.

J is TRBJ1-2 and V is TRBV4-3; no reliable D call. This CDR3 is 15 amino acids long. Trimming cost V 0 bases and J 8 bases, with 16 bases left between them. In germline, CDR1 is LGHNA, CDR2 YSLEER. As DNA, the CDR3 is TGCGCCAGCAGCCAAGATTGGAAGGGTATAGGAGGCTACACCTTC. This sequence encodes CASSQDWKGIGGYTF.

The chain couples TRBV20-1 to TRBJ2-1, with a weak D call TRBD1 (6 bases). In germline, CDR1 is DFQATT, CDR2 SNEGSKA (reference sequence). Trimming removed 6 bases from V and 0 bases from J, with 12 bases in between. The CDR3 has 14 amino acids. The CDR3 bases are TGCAGTGCAAAACAGGGATACTCCTACAATGAGCAGTTCTTC. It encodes CSAKQGYSYNEQFF.

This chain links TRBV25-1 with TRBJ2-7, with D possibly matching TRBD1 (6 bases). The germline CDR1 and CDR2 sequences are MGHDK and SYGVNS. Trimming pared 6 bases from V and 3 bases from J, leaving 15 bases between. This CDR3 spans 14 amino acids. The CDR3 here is CASSDIQGNYEQYF. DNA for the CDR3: TGTGCCAGCAGCGATATACAGGGAAACTACGAGCAGTACTTC.

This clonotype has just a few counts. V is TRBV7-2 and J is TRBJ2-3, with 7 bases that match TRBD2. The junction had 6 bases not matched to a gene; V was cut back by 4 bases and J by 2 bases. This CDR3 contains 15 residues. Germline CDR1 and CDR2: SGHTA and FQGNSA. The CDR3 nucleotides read TGTGCCAGCAGCTCTATAGCGGGCCACACAGATACGCAGTATTTT. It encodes CASSSIAGHTDTQYF.

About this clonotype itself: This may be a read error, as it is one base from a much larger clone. In nucleotides, the CDR3 is TGCAGTGCTAGAGAACTTGGGGGGGGCCCCTTGGGAAGACTGTTTTTT. Protein: CSARELGGGPLGRLFF. The V and J genes are TRBV20-1 and TRBJ1-4, with a possible D match to TRBD1 (6 bases). V shed 0 bases and J shed 13 bases, with 24 bases lying between them. Germline CDR1 reads DFQATT; CDR2 reads SNEGSKA (reference sequence). This CDR3 is built from 16 residues.

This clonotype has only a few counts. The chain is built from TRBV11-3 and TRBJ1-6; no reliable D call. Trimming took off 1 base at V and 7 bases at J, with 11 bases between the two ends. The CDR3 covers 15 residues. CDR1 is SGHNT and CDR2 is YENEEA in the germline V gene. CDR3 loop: CASSLVFRQNSPLHF. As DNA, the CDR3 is TGTGCCAGCAGCTTAGTGTTCCGCCAGAATTCACCCCTCCACTTT.

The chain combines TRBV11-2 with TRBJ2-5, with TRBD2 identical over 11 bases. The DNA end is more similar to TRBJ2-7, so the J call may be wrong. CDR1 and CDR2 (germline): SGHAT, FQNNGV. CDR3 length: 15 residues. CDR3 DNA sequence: TGTGCCAGCAGCTTAGAACTAGCGGGGGCCTACGAGCAGTACTTC. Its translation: CASSLELAGAYEQYF.

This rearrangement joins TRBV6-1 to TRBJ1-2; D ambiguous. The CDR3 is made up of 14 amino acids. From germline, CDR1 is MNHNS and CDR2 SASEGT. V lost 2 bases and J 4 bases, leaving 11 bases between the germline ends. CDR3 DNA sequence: TGTGCCAGCAGTGAAAAGGGAGACACCTATGGCTACACCTTC. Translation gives CASSEKGDTYGYTF.

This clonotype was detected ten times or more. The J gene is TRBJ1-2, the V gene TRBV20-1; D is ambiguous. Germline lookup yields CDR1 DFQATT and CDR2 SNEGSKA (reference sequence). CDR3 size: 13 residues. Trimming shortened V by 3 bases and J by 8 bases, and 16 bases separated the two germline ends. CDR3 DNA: TGCAGTGCTAGCCCGGGTTTAAAGTACGGCTACACCTTC. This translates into CSASPGLKYGYTF.

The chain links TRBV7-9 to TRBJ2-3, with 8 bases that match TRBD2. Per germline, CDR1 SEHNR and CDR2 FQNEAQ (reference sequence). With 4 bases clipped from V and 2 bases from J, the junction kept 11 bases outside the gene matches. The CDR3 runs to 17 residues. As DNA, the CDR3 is TGTGCCAGCAGCTCCCCGGGGGCGGGGGGAAACACAGATACGCAGTATTTT. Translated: CASSSPGAGGNTDTQYF.

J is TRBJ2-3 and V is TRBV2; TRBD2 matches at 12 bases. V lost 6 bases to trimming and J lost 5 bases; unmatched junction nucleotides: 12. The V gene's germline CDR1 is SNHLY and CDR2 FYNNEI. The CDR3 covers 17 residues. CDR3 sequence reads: CASSANLAGGRRDTQYF. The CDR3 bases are TGTGCCAGCAGCGCCAATCTAGCGGGGGGGCGTAGAGATACGCAGTATTTT.

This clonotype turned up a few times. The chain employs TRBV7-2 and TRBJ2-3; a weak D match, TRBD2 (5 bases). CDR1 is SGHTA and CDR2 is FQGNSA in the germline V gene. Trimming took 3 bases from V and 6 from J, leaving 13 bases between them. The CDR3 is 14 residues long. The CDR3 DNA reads TGTGCCAGCAGCTTTTCGGGGAAACCGGATACGCAGTATTTT. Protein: CASSFSGKPDTQYF.